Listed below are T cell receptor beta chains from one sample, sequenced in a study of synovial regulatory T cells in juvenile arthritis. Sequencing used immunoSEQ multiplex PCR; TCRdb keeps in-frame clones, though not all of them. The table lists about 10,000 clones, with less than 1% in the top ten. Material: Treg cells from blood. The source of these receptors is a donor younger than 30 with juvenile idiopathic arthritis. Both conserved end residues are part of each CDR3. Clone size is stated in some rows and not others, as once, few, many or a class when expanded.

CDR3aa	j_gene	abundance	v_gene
CASTEITDQPQHF	TRBJ1-5	NA	TRBV6-1
CASSELVRGGGYTF	TRBJ1-2	NA	TRBV2
CASSLDTGGGYEQYF	TRBJ2-7	NA	TRBV5-1
CASSLGDNTDTQYF	TRBJ2-3	NA	TRBV7-3
CASSYTGLDGYTF	TRBJ1-2	NA	TRBV7-9
CSVDPRGQPQHF	TRBJ1-5	NA	TRBV29-1
CASSYSGFEKLFF	TRBJ1-4	NA	TRBV6-5
CASSSGARDSFYGYTF	TRBJ1-2	NA	TRBV19
CASSQDRTGWFPGANVLTF	TRBJ2-6	NA	TRBV4-3
CASSLAGRSYEQYF	TRBJ2-7	NA	TRBV5-1
CASTPGRAGELFF	TRBJ2-2	NA	TRBV19
CASRIRTSDLYEQYF	TRBJ2-7	NA	TRBV6-6
CASSKPLTSGAGDTQYF	TRBJ2-3	NA	TRBV21-1
CASSVAGFTDTQYF	TRBJ2-3	NA	TRBV2
CASSRGVDEQYF	TRBJ2-7	NA	TRBV18
CASSYAGVSGNTIYF	TRBJ1-3	NA	TRBV6-5
CASSPGTGGYSNQPQHF	TRBJ1-5	NA	TRBV28
CASSLEAGSPLHF	TRBJ1-6	NA	TRBV5-1
CASSLVNQPQHF	TRBJ1-5	NA	TRBV7-6
CAISEYEGASEQYF	TRBJ2-7	NA	TRBV10-3
CASSLLQGDGNQPQHF	TRBJ1-5	NA	TRBV16
CASSKTSVSYEQYF	TRBJ2-7	NA	TRBV28
CASSLVMFDRIF	TRBJ2-1	NA	TRBV7-6
CASSQDERAGPQFF	TRBJ2-1	NA	TRBV4-3
CSVARTGVGEKLFF	TRBJ1-4	NA	TRBV29-1
CASSIEGPYGYTF	TRBJ1-2	NA	TRBV19
CASSRHSSKFYNEQFF	TRBJ2-1	NA	TRBV21-1
CASSLGPDRDNSPLHF	TRBJ1-6	NA	TRBV4-1
CASSYRGPNSPLHF	TRBJ1-6	NA	TRBV6-5
CASSPGTGPYNQPQHF	TRBJ1-5	medium-sized	TRBV18
CASSLEQAPIYEQYF	TRBJ2-7	NA	TRBV7-6
CASSLEQGSWGYTF	TRBJ1-2	NA	TRBV18
CASSQDRTSGNTIYF	TRBJ1-3	NA	TRBV6-1
CASNRLKGEQFF	TRBJ2-1	NA	TRBV2
CASRSSNQPQHF	TRBJ1-5	NA	TRBV28
CASSKGGGYTF	TRBJ1-2	NA	TRBV21-1
CAISESPSGGTDTQYF	TRBJ2-3	NA	TRBV10-3
CASSIGASRTGDTQYF	TRBJ2-3	NA	TRBV19
CAISESPGTQYF	TRBJ2-7	NA	TRBV10-3
CASSLFPDNSGNTIYF	TRBJ1-3	NA	TRBV28
CASSNEQFF	TRBJ2-1	NA	TRBV2
CASRTGANTEAFF	TRBJ1-1	NA	TRBV5-5
CASSPTLDRTFYGYTF	TRBJ1-2	NA	TRBV4-3
CAISAPFDRFTPYEQYF	TRBJ2-7	NA	TRBV10-3
CASSISNRAYQPQHF	TRBJ1-5	NA	TRBV19
CASSPGAGANVLTF	TRBJ2-6	NA	TRBV18
CASSPREGRYEQYF	TRBJ2-7	NA	TRBV18
CASRPTYSGNTIYF	TRBJ1-3	NA	TRBV6-1
CASSQSAGRDEQYF	TRBJ2-7	NA	TRBV4-2
CASSQEQNTGELFF	TRBJ2-2	NA	TRBV4-3